One and the same sample provided the 19 T cell receptor beta chains below, sequenced in a study. A single record per CDR3 protein comes from TCRdb applying MiXCR to the 5' RACE reads. Here the sample spans about 55,000 distinct CDR3 sequences, less than 25% being singletons. Treg sorting used a CD4+CD25+CD127-/low gate. The sample comprised tumor-infiltrating Tregs sorted from the breast tumor. The receptors originated from a female donor with breast cancer.

The J gene is TRBJ2-5, the V gene TRBV29-1, with D perhaps TRBD2 (6 bases). CDR1 is SQVTM, CDR2 ANQGSEA, per germline. The CDR3 runs to 13 residues. V was pared by 6 bases and J by 5 bases, with 16 bases between. CDR3 residues: CSVHGTLWETQYF. Here the CDR3 DNA reads TGCAGCGTCCACGGGACTCTTTGGGAGACCCAGTACTTC.

This clonotype appeared a few times. One end of the junction is discordant with germline, which a read error may explain. The V call is TRBV4-2, the J call TRBJ1-6, with 9 nucleotides matching TRBD1. Germline CDR1 is LGHNA and CDR2 is YNFKEQ. The CDR3 runs to 13 residues. The CDR3 DNA follows: TGTGCCAGCAGCCAAGACCTCCGGGACAGGGTCACATTT. It translates to CASSQDLRDRVTF.

This clonotype was observed a few times. The DNA for the CDR3 is TGTGCCAGCAGCTTTGGGAGACAGGCTCAAGAGACCCAGTACTTC. It codes for CASSFGRQAQETQYF. The gene calls are TRBV7-2 and TRBJ2-5; tentative D call: TRBD1 (6 bases). V was pared by 3 bases and J by 2 bases, with 13 bases between. CDR1 and CDR2 (germline): SGHTA, FQGNSA. This CDR3 contains 15 residues.

This clonotype has ten or more counts. The J gene is TRBJ1-1, the V gene TRBV9, with D perhaps matching TRBD1 (5 bases). V was pared by 3 bases and J by 9 bases, with 18 bases between. CDR3 length equals 14 residues. Germline CDR1 and CDR2: SGDLS and YYNGEE. The CDR3 DNA follows: TGTGCCAGCAGCGCCGGGGGAGGCTCCAGTAAAGCTTTCTTT. Encoded protein: CASSAGGGSSKAFF.

On this clonotype itself: This may be a read error: a much more frequent sequence differs by one nucleotide. The rearrangement links TRBV7-7 to TRBJ1-1; TRBD1 might be the D (6 bases). V was clipped by 5 bases and J by 4 bases, with 20 bases between them. From germline, CDR1 is SSHAT and CDR2 FNYEAQ (reference sequence). The CDR3 has 16 residues. CDR3 region: CASSQIPRGLFTEAFF. CDR3 DNA sequence: TGTGCCAGCAGCCAGATCCCCAGGGGCCTCTTCACTGAAGCTTTCTTT.

This clonotype has a handful of counts. The chain couples TRBV12-3 or TRBV12-4 to TRBJ1-2, with TRBD1 matching over 10 bases. Germline trimming cut 4 bases from V and 8 bases from J; bases unmatched to any gene: 10. The CDR3 loop spans 15 amino acids. In DNA form, the CDR3 reads TGTGCCAGCAGTTCCCCCGGGACAGGGGCTCGGGGCTACACCTTC. This gives the protein CASSSPGTGARGYTF.

The chain couples TRBV5-1 to TRBJ2-1; TRBD1 agrees at 11 bases. V shed 7 bases and J 7 bases; nucleotides not matched to a gene: 7. The germline V gene encodes CDR1 SGHRS and CDR2 YFSETQ. The CDR3 spans 14 residues. In DNA, the CDR3 is TGCGCCAGCGGGACAGGGGGAGATCCAAATGAGCAGTTCTTC. Protein sequence: CASGTGGDPNEQFF.

V is TRBV27 and J is TRBJ1-5; no definite D call. Trimming left V 6 bases short and J 2 bases short, with 14 bases between. The germline V gene encodes CDR1 MNHEY and CDR2 SMNVEV (reference sequence). The CDR3 contains 15 residues. The CDR3 spells CASSPNPKGNQPQHF. The CDR3, as DNA: TGTGCCAGCAGCCCAAACCCCAAAGGCAATCAGCCCCAGCATTTT.

Many counts were recorded for this clonotype. The V and J genes are TRBV5-1 and TRBJ2-5, with D perhaps matching TRBD1 (5 bases). V shed 7 bases and J shed 2 bases, with 12 bases lying between them. Germline V gene data show CDR1 as SGHRS and CDR2 as YFSETQ. The CDR3 sequence is 13 residues long. CDR3: CASGRARQETQYF. CDR3 nucleotides: TGCGCCAGCGGCAGGGCCCGACAAGAGACCCAGTACTTC. The whole variable domain, remainder taken from reference TRBV5-1 and TRBJ2-5, is KAGVTQTPRYLIKTRGQQVTLSCSPISGHRSVSWYQQTPGQGLQFLFEYFSETQRNKGNFPGRFSGRQFSNSRSEMNVSTLELGDSALYLCASGRARQETQYFGPGTRLLVL.

This sequence joins TRBV7-2 and TRBJ2-5; 14 nucleotides match TRBD2. J gave up 5 bases and V 1 base, and 3 bases lay outside the gene matches. CDR1 and CDR2 from the germline V gene are SGHTA and FQGNSA. The CDR3 runs 16 residues. The CDR3 DNA sequence: TGTGCCAGCAGCTTAGGACTAGCGGGGGGGCGTGAGACCCAGTACTTC. Its translation is CASSLGLAGGRETQYF.

This clonotype was seen a handful of times. V usage is TRBV7-3 and J usage is TRBJ2-1, with 7 bases lining up with TRBD2. Germline V gene sequence: CDR1 SGHTA, CDR2 FQGTGA. The CDR3 consists of 16 residues. V dropped 1 base and J dropped 0; count of bases not matched to a gene: 3. The CDR3, as DNA: TGTGCCAGCAGCTTAATCGCGGGAGTCTCCTACAATGAGCAGTTCTTC. Its translation: CASSLIAGVSYNEQFF.

This clonotype was seen more than once but under ten times. The J gene is TRBJ1-1, the V gene TRBV2; D is uncertain. Germline V gene sequence: CDR1 SNHLY, CDR2 FYNNEI. This CDR3 has 13 amino acids. The ends were cut back, 4 bases at V and 1 base at J, with 7 bases in the middle. In DNA, the CDR3 is TGTGCCAGCAGTGTTGGAGAGAACACTGAAGCTTTCTTT. This codes for CASSVGENTEAFF.

The table lists this clonotype with a count of one. In DNA form, the CDR3 reads TGCGCCAGCAGCAAGAACACACGCTCCTACAATGAGCAGTTCTTC. It translates to CASSKNTRSYNEQFF. The chain uses TRBV5-1 and TRBJ2-1; D is unresolved. The ends were cut back, 4 bases at V and 0 bases at J, with 11 bases in the middle. Germline-derived CDR1 and CDR2 are SGHRS and YFSETQ. The CDR3 length is 15 residues.

The rearrangement joins TRBV5-1 to TRBJ2-1; D may match TRBD1 or TRBD2 (5 bases each). Per germline, CDR1 SGHRS and CDR2 YFSETQ. The CDR3 has 15 amino acids. Trimming took off 0 bases at V and 9 bases at J, with 16 bases between the two ends. The CDR3 DNA reads as TGCGCCAGCAGCTTGGGGGGGATTAGCGCTATTGAGCAGTTCTTC. This translates into CASSLGGISAIEQFF. Full variable domain (remainder filled in from reference TRBV5-1 and TRBJ2-1): KAGVTQTPRYLIKTRGQQVTLSCSPISGHRSVSWYQQTPGQGLQFLFEYFSETQRNKGNFPGRFSGRQFSNSRSEMNVSTLELGDSALYLCASSLGGISAIEQFFGPGTRLTVL.

The rearrangement links TRBV7-9 to TRBJ2-7, with 12 bases matching TRBD2. The trim removed 1 base at V and 5 bases at J, leaving 0 bases unmatched. CDR1 SEHNR and CDR2 FQNEAQ come from the germline V gene (reference sequence). CDR3 length equals 14 residues. CDR3 sequence (DNA): TGTGCCAGCAGCTTAGGGACTAGCGGGAACGAGCAGTACTTC. It translates to CASSLGTSGNEQYF.

Concerning this clonotype: Just one base apart from a much larger clone, this may be a read error. The rearrangement joins TRBV15 to TRBJ1-1; D uncertain. Trimming removed 8 bases from V and 3 bases from J, with 13 bases in between. This CDR3 contains 13 residues. Germline loops: CDR1 LNHNV, CDR2 YYDKDF (reference sequence). The DNA for the CDR3 is TGTGCCACCGCGTTTGACACCTACACTGAAGCTTTCTTT. It yields the protein CATAFDTYTEAFF.

The rearrangement links TRBV19 to TRBJ1-4; TRBD1 is a possible D gene (5 bases). The germline CDR1 and CDR2 sequences are LNHDA and SQIVND (reference sequence). The CDR3 has 15 amino acids. The V end was cut by 5 bases, the J end by 8 bases, with 18 bases between. In DNA, the CDR3 is TGTGCCAGTAGTCCCCCGGGACCCATGTTGGAAAAACTGTTTTTT. Its protein is CASSPPGPMLEKLFF. The entire variable domain, with the rest obtained from reference TRBV19 and TRBJ1-4, is as follows: DGGITQSPKYLFRKEGQNVTLSCEQNLNHDAMYWYRQDPGQGLRLIYYSQIVNDFQKGDIAEGYSVSREKKESFPLTVTSAQKNPTAFYLCASSPPGPMLEKLFFGSGTQLSVL.

The gene calls are TRBV7-8 and TRBJ1-2, with D possibly being TRBD1 (6 bases). Looked up from germline, CDR1 is SGHVS and CDR2 is FQNEAQ. Trimming shortened V by 0 bases and J by 8 bases, and 19 bases separated the two germline ends. This CDR3 region has 16 residues. The CDR3 coding sequence is TGTGCCAGCAGCTTAGCAGGGGGGGCTCTGAAAGGCGGCTACACCTTC. Protein sequence: CASSLAGGALKGGYTF.

The sample holds a few counts of this clonotype. The CDR3 bases are TGTGCCAGCACCCCTCAGGGAGGGGATGAAAAACTGTTTTTT. Its translation is CASTPQGGDEKLFF. The gene calls are TRBV28 and TRBJ1-4; maybe TRBD1 (5 bases). The germline V gene encodes CDR1 MDHEN and CDR2 SYDVKM. Trimming took 7 bases from V and 6 from J, leaving 15 bases between them. The CDR3 sequence is 14 residues long.